A selection of T cell receptor beta chains follows, all from one sample in a study of beta chain features in type 1 diabetes. The table came from immunoSEQ multiplex PCR; TCRdb's copy has only in-frame clones and leaves some out. The sample lists roughly 700,000 clones, 13% occurring once. The source material was naive CD4+ T cells from blood. The receptors shown here come from a man between 18 and 35 years old with type 1 diabetes. CDR3s include the opening cysteine and the closing phenylalanine or tryptophan. The D gene is left open where the match is weak. The size field is filled for only some rows; it gives once, few, many or a size class.

v_call: TRBV29-1; clone_size: few; d_call: .; j_call: TRBJ2-6; cdr3_length: 14; cdr3_aa: CSVDGSSGANVLTF; cdr3_nt: TGCAGCGTTGACGGGAGCTCTGGGGCCAACGTCCTGACTTTC
v_call: TRBV30; clone_size: .; d_call: TRBD1; j_call: TRBJ1-2; cdr3_length: 12; cdr3_aa: CAWSRAGQGNTF; cdr3_nt: TGTGCCTGGAGTCGAGCGGGACAGGGAAACACCTTC
v_call: TRBV11-2; clone_size: .; d_call: .; j_call: TRBJ2-5; cdr3_length: 14; cdr3_aa: CASSAQGGQETQYF; cdr3_nt: TGTGCCAGCAGCGCACAGGGCGGCCAAGAGACCCAGTACTTC
v_call: TRBV30; clone_size: few; d_call: .; j_call: TRBJ2-3; cdr3_length: 14; cdr3_aa: CAWSVAGGTDTQYF; cdr3_nt: TGTGCCTGGAGTGTAGCTGGGGGCACAGATACGCAGTATTTT
v_call: TRBV11-3; clone_size: .; d_call: .; j_call: TRBJ2-4; cdr3_length: 13; cdr3_aa: CASSLGRVDIQYF; cdr3_nt: TGTGCCAGCAGCTTAGGCAGGGTGGACATTCAGTACTTC
v_call: TRBV11-3; clone_size: few; d_call: TRBD1; j_call: TRBJ2-3; cdr3_length: 14; cdr3_aa: CASRGTGEGDTQYF; cdr3_nt: TGTGCCAGCAGGGGGACAGGGGAAGGGGATACGCAGTATTTT
v_call: TRBV30; clone_size: .; d_call: .; j_call: TRBJ2-1; cdr3_length: 15; cdr3_aa: CAWSAPPGTYNEQFF; cdr3_nt: TGTGCCTGGAGTGCACCACCAGGGACCTACAATGAGCAGTTCTTC
v_call: TRBV6-5; clone_size: .; d_call: .; j_call: TRBJ1-6; cdr3_length: 14; cdr3_aa: CASSYGRAVTPLHF; cdr3_nt: TGTGCCAGCAGTTACGGGAGGGCAGTAACACCCCTCCACTTT
v_call: TRBV7-9; clone_size: .; d_call: .; j_call: TRBJ1-2; cdr3_length: 15; cdr3_aa: CASSPRPGGEFGYTF; cdr3_nt: TGTGCCAGCAGCCCCAGACCTGGGGGGGAATTCGGCTACACCTTC
v_call: TRBV18; clone_size: .; d_call: TRBD1; j_call: TRBJ2-7; cdr3_length: 16; cdr3_aa: CASSPPGTGAGGEQYF; cdr3_nt: TGTGCCAGCTCACCTCCCGGGACAGGGGCAGGAGGCGAGCAGTACTTC
v_call: TRBV14; clone_size: .; d_call: .; j_call: TRBJ2-3; cdr3_length: 17; cdr3_aa: CASSQEPRVIPTDTQYF; cdr3_nt: TGTGCCAGCAGCCAAGAACCCAGGGTCATTCCCACAGATACGCAGTATTTT
v_call: TRBV6-5; clone_size: few; d_call: .; j_call: TRBJ2-2; cdr3_length: 15; cdr3_aa: CASSRQGSNTGELFF; cdr3_nt: TGTGCCAGCAGCCGCCAGGGATCGAACACCGGGGAGCTGTTTTTT
v_call: TRBV21-1; clone_size: .; d_call: .; j_call: TRBJ2-3; cdr3_length: 12; cdr3_aa: CANTGIRDTQYF; cdr3_nt: TGTGCCAACACAGGGATCCGGGATACGCAGTATTTT
v_call: TRBV20-1; clone_size: .; d_call: .; j_call: TRBJ1-1; cdr3_length: 11; cdr3_aa: CSARGPTEAFF; cdr3_nt: TGCAGTGCTAGGGGACCCACTGAAGCTTTCTTT
v_call: TRBV7-6; clone_size: few; d_call: .; j_call: TRBJ2-5; cdr3_length: 13; cdr3_aa: CASSLGPAETQYF; cdr3_nt: TGTGCCAGCAGCTTAGGCCCAGCGGAGACCCAGTACTTC
v_call: TRBV20-1; clone_size: .; d_call: .; j_call: TRBJ2-1; cdr3_length: 11; cdr3_aa: CSAETGTEQFF; cdr3_nt: TGCAGTGCGGAAACAGGGACTGAGCAGTTCTTC
v_call: TRBV6-5; clone_size: .; d_call: TRBD1; j_call: TRBJ2-7; cdr3_length: 15; cdr3_aa: CASSYSKTGPYEQYF; cdr3_nt: TGTGCCAGCAGTTACTCGAAGACAGGGCCTTACGAGCAGTACTTC
v_call: TRBV2; clone_size: few; d_call: TRBD2; j_call: TRBJ2-3; cdr3_length: 16; cdr3_aa: CASGQGLAGAGDTQYF; cdr3_nt: TGTGCCAGCGGTCAGGGACTAGCGGGGGCCGGGGATACGCAGTATTTT
v_call: TRBV5-1; clone_size: few; d_call: TRBD1; j_call: TRBJ1-1; cdr3_length: 17; cdr3_aa: CASSLGYGTGNPTEAFF; cdr3_nt: TGCGCCAGCAGCTTGGGGTACGGGACAGGGAATCCCACTGAAGCTTTCTTT
v_call: TRBV7-2; clone_size: .; d_call: TRBD1; j_call: TRBJ2-2; cdr3_length: 17; cdr3_aa: CASSLVGTGVATGELFF; cdr3_nt: TGTGCCAGCAGCTTAGTAGGGACAGGGGTTGCCACCGGGGAGCTGTTTTTT
v_call: TRBV4-1; clone_size: few; d_call: .; j_call: TRBJ1-6; cdr3_length: 16; cdr3_aa: CASSHVDSSYNSPLHF; cdr3_nt: TGCGCCAGCAGCCACGTGGACAGCTCCTATAATTCACCCCTCCACTTT
v_call: TRBV5-1; clone_size: few; d_call: TRBD1; j_call: TRBJ2-1; cdr3_length: 18; cdr3_aa: CASRPGQGVTRSYNEQFF; cdr3_nt: TGCGCCAGCAGACCGGGACAGGGGGTGACCCGCTCCTACAATGAGCAGTTCTTC
v_call: TRBV30; clone_size: few; d_call: .; j_call: TRBJ1-1; cdr3_length: 13; cdr3_aa: CAWSVRELTEAFF; cdr3_nt: TGTGCCTGGAGTGTACGGGAACTCACTGAAGCTTTCTTT
v_call: TRBV7-2; clone_size: .; d_call: TRBD1; j_call: TRBJ1-4; cdr3_length: 15; cdr3_aa: CASSPQGEANEKLFF; cdr3_nt: TGTGCCAGCAGCCCCCAGGGGGAGGCTAATGAAAAACTGTTTTTT
v_call: TRBV10-3; clone_size: few; d_call: .; j_call: TRBJ2-3; cdr3_length: 14; cdr3_aa: CAISESQGTDTQYF; cdr3_nt: TGTGCCATCAGTGAGTCGCAGGGCACAGATACGCAGTATTTT
v_call: TRBV27; clone_size: .; d_call: TRBD2; j_call: TRBJ2-3; cdr3_length: 19; cdr3_aa: CASSLLLLGVAGGTDTQYF; cdr3_nt: TGTGCCAGCAGTTTACTCCTACTCGGGGTAGCGGGGGGCACAGATACGCAGTATTTT
v_call: TRBV5-6; clone_size: few; d_call: .; j_call: TRBJ2-2; cdr3_length: 13; cdr3_aa: CASSFFWTGELFF; cdr3_nt: TGTGCCAGCAGCTTCTTTTGGACCGGGGAGCTGTTTTTT
v_call: TRBV14; clone_size: .; d_call: .; j_call: TRBJ1-2; cdr3_length: 12; cdr3_aa: CASSPQGYGYTF; cdr3_nt: TGTGCCAGCAGCCCCCAGGGCTATGGCTACACCTTC
v_call: TRBV7-2; clone_size: few; d_call: TRBD1; j_call: TRBJ1-2; cdr3_length: 14; cdr3_aa: CASSPWTGENGYTF; cdr3_nt: TGTGCCAGCAGCCCGTGGACAGGGGAGAATGGCTACACCTTC
v_call: TRBV11-2; clone_size: once; d_call: TRBD1; j_call: TRBJ2-3; cdr3_length: 15; cdr3_aa: CASSLLGQGTDTQYF; cdr3_nt: TGTGCCAGCAGCTTACTTGGACAGGGAACAGATACGCAGTATTTT
v_call: TRBV7-9; clone_size: few; d_call: .; j_call: TRBJ1-1; cdr3_length: 14; cdr3_aa: CASSFGGINTEAFF; cdr3_nt: TGTGCCAGCAGCTTCGGGGGGATAAACACTGAAGCTTTCTTT
v_call: TRBV28; clone_size: few; d_call: .; j_call: TRBJ1-2; cdr3_length: 16; cdr3_aa: CASSSLDEGLNYGYTF; cdr3_nt: TGTGCCAGCAGTTCCTTGGACGAAGGCCTAAACTATGGCTACACCTTC
v_call: TRBV5-1; clone_size: few; d_call: .; j_call: TRBJ2-5; cdr3_length: 14; cdr3_aa: CASSDGGRAETQYF; cdr3_nt: TGCGCCAGCAGCGACGGGGGGCGAGCGGAGACCCAGTACTTC
v_call: TRBV19; clone_size: .; d_call: .; j_call: TRBJ2-2; cdr3_length: 15; cdr3_aa: CASSIPPTNTGELFF; cdr3_nt: TGTGCCAGTAGTATCCCTCCGACGAACACCGGGGAGCTGTTTTTT
v_call: TRBV5-1; clone_size: few; d_call: TRBD1; j_call: TRBJ2-7; cdr3_length: 15; cdr3_aa: CASSLTGTGEGEQYF; cdr3_nt: TGCGCCAGCAGCCTAACCGGGACAGGGGAAGGGGAGCAGTACTTC
v_call: TRBV5-1; clone_size: few; d_call: TRBD1; j_call: TRBJ2-5; cdr3_length: 16; cdr3_aa: CASSLWDRGIGETQYF; cdr3_nt: TGCGCCAGCAGCTTGTGGGACAGGGGAATAGGAGAGACCCAGTACTTC
v_call: TRBV7-6; clone_size: few; d_call: .; j_call: TRBJ2-7; cdr3_length: 13; cdr3_aa: CASSFNMRYEQYF; cdr3_nt: TGTGCCAGCAGCTTTAATATGAGATACGAGCAGTACTTC
v_call: TRBV10-3; clone_size: .; d_call: TRBD2; j_call: TRBJ2-5; cdr3_length: 14; cdr3_aa: CAISLAVEGETQYF; cdr3_nt: TGTGCCATCAGCCTAGCGGTGGAGGGAGAGACCCAGTACTTC
v_call: TRBV4-1; clone_size: .; d_call: .; j_call: TRBJ1-5; cdr3_length: 17; cdr3_aa: CASSQESLSHSNQPQHF; cdr3_nt: TGCGCCAGCAGCCAAGAGTCTCTAAGCCATAGCAATCAGCCCCAGCATTTT
v_call: TRBV5-1; clone_size: few; d_call: TRBD1; j_call: TRBJ2-7; cdr3_length: 14; cdr3_aa: CASSFGQGPYEQYF; cdr3_nt: TGCGCCAGCAGCTTCGGACAGGGTCCCTACGAGCAGTACTTC
v_call: TRBV25-1; clone_size: few; d_call: TRBD2; j_call: TRBJ2-5; cdr3_length: 16; cdr3_aa: CASSEFLAGAGETQYF; cdr3_nt: TGTGCCAGCAGTGAATTCCTAGCGGGGGCAGGGGAGACCCAGTACTTC
v_call: TRBV5-4; clone_size: .; d_call: TRBD2; j_call: TRBJ2-5; cdr3_length: 16; cdr3_aa: CASSYGTSGSQETQYF; cdr3_nt: TGTGCCAGCAGCTACGGGACTAGCGGGTCCCAAGAGACCCAGTACTTC
v_call: TRBV6-5; clone_size: .; d_call: TRBD1; j_call: TRBJ1-2; cdr3_length: 14; cdr3_aa: CASSPGTGEGGYTF; cdr3_nt: TGTGCCAGCAGTCCTGGGACAGGGGAGGGGGGCTACACCTTC
v_call: TRBV9; clone_size: few; d_call: TRBD1; j_call: TRBJ2-3; cdr3_length: 17; cdr3_aa: CASSVAPGQTTSNTQYF; cdr3_nt: TGTGCCAGCAGCGTAGCCCCGGGACAGACAACTTCTAATACGCAGTATTTT
v_call: TRBV10-3; clone_size: .; d_call: TRBD1; j_call: TRBJ1-6; cdr3_length: 14; cdr3_aa: CAISGQGNNSPLHF; cdr3_nt: TGTGCCATCAGTGGACAGGGGAACAATTCACCCCTCCACTTT
v_call: TRBV10-3; clone_size: .; d_call: .; j_call: TRBJ2-7; cdr3_length: 15; cdr3_aa: CAMARAPEVYDEQYF; cdr3_nt: TGTGCCATGGCCCGGGCCCCCGAGGTATACGACGAGCAGTACTTC
v_call: TRBV30; clone_size: .; d_call: TRBD1; j_call: TRBJ2-7; cdr3_length: 15; cdr3_aa: CAWSPSGQGRYEQYF; cdr3_nt: TGTGCCTGGAGTCCCTCGGGACAGGGGCGCTACGAGCAGTACTTC
v_call: TRBV27; clone_size: .; d_call: .; j_call: TRBJ2-3; cdr3_length: 14; cdr3_aa: CASRLRDGPDTQYF; cdr3_nt: TGTGCCAGCCGGCTGAGAGACGGCCCAGATACGCAGTATTTT
v_call: TRBV4-1; clone_size: few; d_call: .; j_call: TRBJ1-5; cdr3_length: 16; cdr3_aa: CASSQDGGQGSQPQHF; cdr3_nt: TGCGCCAGCAGCCAAGATGGGGGGCAGGGGAGTCAGCCCCAGCATTTT
v_call: TRBV6-5; clone_size: few; d_call: .; j_call: TRBJ2-5; cdr3_length: 14; cdr3_aa: CASSYFAGVETQYF; cdr3_nt: TGTGCCAGCAGTTACTTCGCAGGGGTGGAGACCCAGTACTTC
v_call: TRBV18; clone_size: few; d_call: TRBD2; j_call: TRBJ2-1; cdr3_length: 17; cdr3_aa: CASSPSLAGGLRNEQFF; cdr3_nt: TGTGCCAGCTCACCAAGCCTAGCGGGGGGGCTGAGGAATGAGCAGTTCTTC
v_call: TRBV2; clone_size: .; d_call: .; j_call: TRBJ1-2; cdr3_length: 15; cdr3_aa: CASSPGLSGKVGYTF; cdr3_nt: TGTGCCAGCAGTCCCGGTCTCTCAGGGAAGGTGGGCTACACCTTC